This T cell receptor beta chain was sequenced in a study of graft-versus-host responses after intestinal transplantation. On the study more broadly: In this cohort, recipients had multivisceral, liver-intestinal, or isolated intestinal transplants. Induction using anti-thymocyte globulin, followed by tacrolimus and steroids for approximately three years, was given to all recipients. Regarding the study as a whole: GvH clones appeared in recipient marrow, some first in ileum or blood. The study found high graft-versus-host to host-versus-graft clonal ratios in allografts of patients with graft-donor T cell macrochimerism.

A word on this clone: Its antigen remains unidentified.

The protocol was immunoSEQ multiplex PCR, while the TCRdb copy is restricted to in-frame clones and leaves out a portion. The table has around 120,000 clones, about 95% seen once. Losses at the gene ends were 4 bases for V and 2 bases for J; bases not matched to a gene: 5. This CDR3 spans 16 amino acids. The V gene's germline CDR1 is SGHRS and CDR2 YFSETQ. The sequence was collected from a human donor who received an intestinal transplant. V is TRBV5-1 and J is TRBJ2-1, with 11 bases identical to TRBD1. Sequencing used unstimulated CD8+ T cells sorted from spleen or lymph node cells, obtained before intestinal transplant. CDR3 amino acids: CASSHGDRGTYNEQFF. Written as DNA, the CDR3 is TGCGCCAGCAGCCACGGGGACAGGGGGACCTACAATGAGCAGTTCTTC.